This entry lists 26 T cell receptor beta chains sequenced from one sample in a study of blood T cell repertoires in COVID-19. Some clones are missing from TCRdb's copy, which holds only in-frame ones; the method was immunoSEQ multiplex PCR. This repertoire shows 140,000 or so clones, 87% found once; its top ten account for approximately 10%. Sample: PBMCs or T cells enriched from blood (not recorded which). The receptors shown here come from a man in his sixties who had recovered from COVID-19.

The chain employs TRBV2 and TRBJ1-6; 9 bases agree with TRBD1. CDR1 SNHLY and CDR2 FYNNEI come from the germline V gene. J was trimmed by 7 bases and V by 2 bases; bases with no gene match: 6. CDR3 length: 16 amino acids. The CDR3: CASSELQGARNSPLHF. The CDR3 coding sequence is TGTGCCAGCAGTGAACTACAGGGGGCGCGGAATTCACCCCTCCACTTT. The full variable domain, rest sourced from reference TRBV2 and TRBJ1-6, is EPEVTQTPSHQVTQMGQEVILRCVPISNHLYFYWYRQILGQKVEFLVSFYNNEISEKSEIFDDQFSVERPDGSNFTLKIRSTKLEDSAMYFCASSELQGARNSPLHFGNGTRLTVT.

This clone was picked up a small number of times. The gene calls are TRBV7-8 and TRBJ1-2, with a weak D call TRBD1 (6 bases). Germline V gene lookup returns CDR1 SGHVS and CDR2 FQNEAQ. The germline V and J ends were trimmed by 5 bases and 2 bases, with 18 bases remaining between them. This CDR3 is built from 16 residues. The CDR3 bases are TGTGCCAGCAGCCAGGGGTCGACAGCCCCCAACTATGGCTACACCTTC. Translation gives CASSQGSTAPNYGYTF.

The V and J genes are TRBV7-6 and TRBJ1-1; D may be TRBD1 (6 bases). Trimming cost V 2 bases and J 2 bases, with 12 bases left between them. CDR3 length equals 15 residues. The germline V gene has CDR1 SGHVS and CDR2 FNYEAQ. CDR3 bases: TGTGCCAGCAGCTTAAGCCCAGGGGAAAACACTGAAGCTTTCTTT. Its protein product is CASSLSPGENTEAFF.

The CDR3 sequence is CSASNRGDGYTF. The CDR3 nucleotides are TGCAGTGCTAGTAACAGGGGAGATGGCTACACCTTC. This chain links TRBV20-1 with TRBJ1-2; 7 nucleotides agree with TRBD1. Trimming took 3 bases from V and 6 from J; bases not matched to a gene: 4. Germline V gene lookup returns CDR1 DFQATT and CDR2 SNEGSKA (reference sequence). CDR3 size: 12 residues.

The chain is built from TRBV9 and TRBJ2-7, with TRBD1 as a possible D gene (6 bases). Germline CDR1 is SGDLS and CDR2 is YYNGEE. The CDR3 is made up of 13 amino acids. Trimming shortened V by 3 bases and J by 2 bases, and 9 bases separated the two germline ends. CDR3: CASSAGTTYEQYF. The DNA for the CDR3 is TGTGCCAGCAGCGCCGGGACAACCTACGAGCAGTACTTC.

The gene calls are TRBV4-1 and TRBJ1-3; no reliable D call. There are 13 residues in the CDR3. With 1 base removed from V and 4 bases from J, the gap between germline ends came to 5 bases. Germline lookup yields CDR1 MGHRA and CDR2 YSYEKL. CDR3 residues: CASSQVQGNTIYF. The DNA of the CDR3 is TGCGCCAGCAGCCAAGTCCAAGGAAACACCATATATTTT.

This chain links TRBV27 with TRBJ2-7; 8 bases are a match to TRBD2. The junction had 7 bases not matched to a gene; V was cut back by 10 bases and J by 2 bases. This CDR3 contains 13 residues. The germline CDR1 and CDR2 sequences are MNHEY and SMNVEV (reference sequence). The CDR3 sequence: CATALAVPYEQYF. DNA of the CDR3: TGTGCCACCGCACTAGCGGTCCCCTACGAGCAGTACTTC.

This chain uses TRBV6-5 with TRBJ1-6, with a weak D call TRBD1 (6 bases). CDR1 and CDR2 from the germline V gene are MNHEY and SVGAGI. The CDR3 extends over 12 amino acids. V was shortened by 6 bases and J by 8 bases, with 8 bases between the two germline ends. The CDR3 protein is CASSPGDSPLHF. The CDR3, as DNA: TGTGCCAGCAGCCCAGGGGATTCACCCCTCCACTTT.

The genes are TRBV5-1 and TRBJ1-4; D is undetermined. V lost 2 bases, J lost 4 bases, and 12 bases lay in between. The CDR3 extends over 15 amino acids. In germline, CDR1 is SGHRS, CDR2 YFSETQ. CDR3 amino acids: CASSFGAGFNEKLFF. In DNA form, the CDR3 reads TGCGCCAGCAGCTTTGGTGCGGGATTTAATGAAAAACTGTTTTTT. Supplemented by reference TRBV5-1 and TRBJ1-4, the full variable domain reads KAGVTQTPRYLIKTRGQQVTLSCSPISGHRSVSWYQQTPGQGLQFLFEYFSETQRNKGNFPGRFSGRQFSNSRSEMNVSTLELGDSALYLCASSFGAGFNEKLFFGSGTQLSVL.

This chain connects TRBV20-1 to TRBJ2-3; a possible D gene is TRBD1 (5 bases). V lost 3 bases and J lost 4, with 8 bases in between. The CDR3 sequence is 12 residues long. CDR1 is DFQATT, CDR2 SNEGSKA, per germline (reference sequence). The CDR3 DNA follows: TGCAGTGCTAGTGGGGCTTCAGATACGCAGTATTTT. Its translation: CSASGASDTQYF.

The V and J genes are TRBV11-3 and TRBJ2-1; D is perhaps TRBD2 (5 bases). Trimming cost V 3 bases and J 2 bases, with 11 bases left between them. This CDR3 is 15 amino acids long. Germline lookup yields CDR1 SGHNT and CDR2 YENEEA. CDR3 residues: CASSLGEDAYNEQFF. CDR3 DNA: TGTGCCAGCAGCTTGGGAGAGGACGCCTACAATGAGCAGTTCTTC.

V usage is TRBV6-1 and J usage is TRBJ1-1; 7 bases align to TRBD1. The germline CDR1 and CDR2 sequences are MNHNS and SASEGT. The V segment lost 3 bases and the J segment 5 bases; nucleotides outside the gene matches: 15. The CDR3 has 17 amino acids. CDR3 DNA sequence: TGTGCCAGCAGTGATAGCGCCCGACAGGGAGGTGTAACTGAAGCTTTCTTT. Protein product: CASSDSARQGGVTEAFF.

The table lists this clone with a count of one. The J gene is TRBJ2-5, the V gene TRBV10-3; D unresolved. Trimming removed 3 bases at V and 1 base at J, with 12 bases between. Germline loops: CDR1 ENHRY, CDR2 SYGVKD. The CDR3 runs to 15 residues. CDR3 in DNA: TGTGCCATCAGTGAAACAAACGCTCCCCAAGAGACCCAGTACTTC. It encodes CAISETNAPQETQYF.

This clone was seen a few times. The CDR3 DNA reads as TGTGCCAGCAGCTTACTAGCGGGGACAGATACGCAGTATTTT. This codes for CASSLLAGTDTQYF. The V gene is TRBV7-3, the J gene TRBJ2-3; 9 bases are shared with TRBD2. Germline V gene data show CDR1 as SGHTA and CDR2 as FQGTGA. The CDR3 has 14 amino acids. Unmatched junction bases numbered 0, after V lost 2 bases and J lost 3 bases. Combining the CDR3 with reference TRBV7-3 and TRBJ2-3 gives the whole variable domain GAGVSQTPSNKVTEKGKYVELRCDPISGHTALYWYRQSLGQGPEFLIYFQGTGAADDSGLPNDRFFAVRPEGSVSTLKIQRTERGDSAVYLCASSLLAGTDTQYFGPGTRLTVL.

The rearrangement links TRBV11-3 to TRBJ2-5; D unresolved. The CDR3 has 13 residues. Germline values: CDR1 SGHNT, CDR2 YENEEA. Trimming stripped 4 bases from V and 0 bases from J, with 6 bases between. CDR3 protein: CASSSRHQETQYF. In DNA, the CDR3 is TGTGCCAGCAGCTCTAGACACCAAGAGACCCAGTACTTC.

V and J are TRBV10-3 and TRBJ1-5; tentatively, D is TRBD1 (5 bases). The CDR3 has 14 amino acids. The germline V and J ends were trimmed by 0 bases and 9 bases, with 12 bases remaining between them. Per germline, CDR1 ENHRY and CDR2 SYGVKD. In nucleotides, the CDR3 is TGTGCCATCAGTGAGTCCGGCAGGGAGGCGCCCCAGCATTTT. Protein sequence: CAISESGREAPQHF.

The V and J genes are TRBV5-8 and TRBJ1-1, with unresolved D. This CDR3 is built from 14 residues. CDR1 and CDR2 from the germline V gene are SGHTS and YDEGEE. V was shortened by 5 bases and J by 4 bases, with 15 bases between the two germline ends. CDR3 sequence: CASRGRGRSTEAFF. The CDR3 DNA reads as TGTGCCAGCAGAGGTCGAGGGAGAAGCACTGAAGCTTTCTTT.

The CDR3 is CASSTRDLKETQYF. The CDR3 DNA follows: TGTGCCAGCAGCACGCGGGACTTAAAAGAGACCCAGTACTTC. The chain uses TRBV5-4 and TRBJ2-5; possible D gene TRBD2, 6 bases. This CDR3 comprises 14 residues. Germline-derived CDR1 and CDR2 are SGHNT and YYREEE (reference sequence). Trimming removed 4 bases at V and 3 bases at J, with 13 bases between.

V usage is TRBV5-3 and J usage is TRBJ2-1; the match to TRBD1 covers 10 bases. TRBV5-3 is marked as an open reading frame, function uncertain. This CDR3 region has 15 residues. Trimming took 3 bases from V and 7 from J; bases not matched to a gene: 7. This chain's CDR3 is CARSSRGQGLNEQFF. As DNA, the CDR3 is TGTGCCAGAAGCTCCCGGGGACAGGGGTTAAATGAGCAGTTCTTC.

Here the CDR3 reads CSVSWTSGRWETQYF. Written as DNA, the CDR3 is TGCAGCGTTTCCTGGACTAGCGGGAGGTGGGAGACCCAGTACTTC. The chain links TRBV29-1 to TRBJ2-5; 14 bases are a match to TRBD2. In germline, CDR1 is SQVTM, CDR2 ANQGSEA. With V trimmed by 5 bases and J by 5 bases, 7 bases remained unmatched. The CDR3 totals 15 residues.

The genes are TRBV6-5 and TRBJ2-2, with a weak D call TRBD2 (6 bases). The germline V and J ends were trimmed by 10 bases and 4 bases, with 16 bases remaining between them. Germline assignment: CDR1 MNHEY and CDR2 SVGAGI. The CDR3 runs 14 residues. Here the CDR3 DNA reads TGTGCCACCCAGCGGGCGGAGCCCACCGGGGAGCTGTTTTTT. It yields the protein CATQRAEPTGELFF.

The CDR3 loop reads CASSLGLTQETQYF. Here the CDR3 DNA reads TGTGCCAGCAGTCTCGGACTAACCCAAGAGACCCAGTACTTC. This chain joins TRBV5-4 and TRBJ2-5; possibly TRBD2 for D (6 bases). Per germline, CDR1 SGHNT and CDR2 YYREEE (reference sequence). V lost 5 bases to trimming and J lost 1 base, with 12 bases between them. The CDR3 length is 14 residues.

This rearrangement joins TRBV21-1 to TRBJ1-1; TRBD1 is the table's D call, not checked against the DNA. TRBV21-1 is deemed a pseudogene. The CDR3 spans 19 residues. CDR3 DNA sequence: TGTGCCAGAAATGAGGGTCCACAGGGGATCACGGAGGAGAACACTGAAGCTTTCTTT. Amino acid sequence: CARNEGPQGITEENTEAFF.

The J gene is TRBJ1-5, the V gene TRBV6-5; D call uncertain. With 4 bases removed from V and 0 bases from J, the gap between germline ends came to 10 bases. The germline gives CDR1 MNHEY, CDR2 SVGAGI. This CDR3 is 15 amino acids long. CDR3 in amino acids: CASSLHLNSNQPQHF. The CDR3 DNA is TGTGCCAGCAGTTTACATCTGAATAGCAATCAGCCCCAGCATTTT.

The genes are TRBV29-1 and TRBJ1-2; tentatively, D is TRBD1 (5 bases). Germline values: CDR1 SQVTM, CDR2 ANQGSEA. Trimming shortened V by 4 bases and J by 2 bases, and 14 bases separated the two germline ends. The CDR3 totals 14 residues. The CDR3 bases are TGCAGCGTTGGCGTAAGGGGCCTGAACTATGGCTACACCTTC. It specifies CSVGVRGLNYGYTF.

The chain recombines TRBV9 with TRBJ2-1; D remains ambiguous. The CDR3 sequence is 13 residues long. V lost 4 bases and J 4 bases, leaving 9 bases between the germline ends. CDR1 is SGDLS, CDR2 YYNGEE, per germline. The CDR3 nucleotides read TGTGCCAGCAGCTTGCAGATATACAATGAGCAGTTCTTC. Translated, it gives CASSLQIYNEQFF.